Below are 25 T cell receptor beta chains sequenced from a single sample in a study of OX40 agonist ivuxolimab in advanced cancers. Data came from immunoSEQ multiplex PCR; TCRdb stores just in-frame clones and leaves some out. The sample lists 90,000 to 120,000 clones; over 75% were seen once. The sample was CD4+ or CD8+ T cells sorted from blood, taken in a trial of the OX40 agonist ivuxolimab. The receptors come from an adult with an advanced solid tumor such as melanoma, head and neck, liver or kidney cancer.

The rearrangement joins TRBV27 to TRBJ2-7; TRBD2 is a possible D gene (6 bases). This CDR3 region has 17 residues. Germline values: CDR1 MNHEY, CDR2 SMNVEV (reference sequence). V lost 2 bases and J lost 4, with 21 bases in between. The CDR3 nucleotides are TGTGCCAGCAGTTTAACGGGGGTGAAGGACCAACCTTACGAGCAGTACTTC. Encoded protein: CASSLTGVKDQPYEQYF.

The rearrangement joins TRBV14 to TRBJ2-7; 10 positions agree with TRBD2. Germline V CDR1 and CDR2: SGHDN, FVKESK. CDR3 length equals 20 residues. V dropped 1 base and J dropped 5; count of bases not matched to a gene: 20. The CDR3 protein is CASSQGRLAGVPRRRDEQYF. In nucleotides, the CDR3 is TGTGCCAGCAGCCAAGGGCGGCTAGCGGGAGTGCCCAGGAGACGGGACGAGCAGTACTTC.

The J gene is TRBJ2-1, the V gene TRBV9; the D gene could be TRBD1 or TRBD2 (6 bases each). There are 13 residues in the CDR3. V was cut by 4 bases and J by 5 bases, with 10 bases left in between. Germline V gives CDR1 SGDLS, CDR2 YYNGEE. DNA of the CDR3: TGTGCCAGCAGCCTTAGGGGGGACAATGAGCAGTTCTTC. It encodes CASSLRGDNEQFF.

The gene calls are TRBV7-2 and TRBJ1-1; D not resolved. The CDR3 is 12 residues long. V lost 5 bases and J 10 bases, leaving 14 bases between the germline ends. Germline V gene sequence: CDR1 SGHTA, CDR2 FQGNSA. The CDR3 DNA reads as TGTGCCAGCAGCCGGCGGGCAGGATTAGCTTTCTTT. It specifies CASSRRAGLAFF.

This CDR3 reads CASSLTGDSGDTQYF. The CDR3 nucleotides read TGTGCCAGCAGCTTAACGGGGGATAGTGGAGATACGCAGTATTTT. V gene TRBV7-3 combines with J gene TRBJ2-3; TRBD1 or TRBD2 may be the D gene (5 bases each). Germline V gene data show CDR1 as SGHTA and CDR2 as FQGTGA. The CDR3 spans 15 residues. With 0 bases removed from V and 5 bases from J, the gap between germline ends came to 12 bases. The whole variable domain, remainder taken from reference TRBV7-3 and TRBJ2-3, is GAGVSQTPSNKVTEKGKYVELRCDPISGHTALYWYRQSLGQGPEFLIYFQGTGAADDSGLPNDRFFAVRPEGSVSTLKIQRTERGDSAVYLCASSLTGDSGDTQYFGPGTRLTVL.

The genes are TRBV28 and TRBJ2-1, with TRBD1 as a possible D gene (6 bases). CDR3 size: 16 residues. The V gene lost 6 bases and the J gene lost 3 bases, with 18 bases spanning the gap. Germline V CDR1 and CDR2: MDHEN, SYDVKM. Here the CDR3 DNA reads TGTGCCAGCAGCACCTCGGGGCAGGGGTACTACAATGAGCAGTTCTTC. Translated: CASSTSGQGYYNEQFF.

The chain recombines TRBV7-9 with TRBJ2-7; tentative D call: TRBD1 (6 bases). The germline V gene has CDR1 SEHNR and CDR2 FQNEAQ (reference sequence). Trimming stripped 6 bases from V and 3 bases from J, with 15 bases between. The CDR3 is 14 residues long. This CDR3 reads CASRQQGSGYEQYF. Here the CDR3 DNA reads TGTGCCAGCAGGCAACAGGGTTCAGGCTACGAGCAGTACTTC. Variable domain in full (rest from reference TRBV7-9 and TRBJ2-7): DTGVSQNPRHKITKRGQNVTFRCDPISEHNRLYWYRQTLGQGPEFLTYFQNEAQLEKSRLLSDRFSAERPKGSFSTLEIQRTEQGDSAMYLCASRQQGSGYEQYFGPGTRLTVT.

The rearrangement uses TRBV4-3 and TRBJ2-1; 9 bases match TRBD2. This CDR3 contains 17 residues. Unmatched junction bases numbered 6, after V lost 0 bases and J lost 3 bases. CDR1 is LGHNA and CDR2 is YSLEER in the germline V gene. As DNA, the CDR3 is TGCGCCAGCAGCCAAGATAGGTCTAGCGGGAACTACAATGAGCAGTTCTTC. It specifies CASSQDRSSGNYNEQFF.

The chain joins TRBV5-1 to TRBJ2-1, with D possibly being TRBD2 (6 bases). V lost 5 bases and J 0 bases, leaving 12 bases between the germline ends. Germline CDR1 and CDR2: SGHRS and YFSETQ. The CDR3 runs 15 residues. The CDR3 nucleotides read TGCGCCAGCAGATCGTCAGCGGGCTCCTACAATGAGCAGTTCTTC. The encoded protein is CASRSSAGSYNEQFF.

The genes are TRBV2 and TRBJ2-1, with TRBD2 identical over 9 bases. J was trimmed by 7 bases and V by 7 bases; bases with no gene match: 8. The CDR3 length is 14 residues. Per the germline V gene, CDR1 is SNHLY and CDR2 is FYNNEI. The CDR3 sequence is CASIPSGKGNEQFF. The CDR3 bases are TGTGCCAGCATCCCTAGCGGGAAGGGAAATGAGCAGTTCTTC.

The chain uses TRBV18 and TRBJ1-2; perhaps TRBD1 as D (5 bases). CDR3 size: 17 residues. V shed 5 bases and J shed 3 bases, with 22 bases lying between them. Germline V lookup: CDR1 KGHSH, CDR2 LQKENI. CDR3 protein: CASSSQTLVGVDYGYTF. In DNA form, the CDR3 reads TGTGCCAGCTCATCGCAAACTCTTGTGGGGGTGGACTATGGCTACACCTTC.

This chain links TRBV11-1 with TRBJ2-5, with D possibly matching TRBD2 (5 bases). Germline-derived CDR1 and CDR2 are SGHAT and FQDESV (reference sequence). The V end lost 8 bases, the J end lost 4 bases, and 20 bases lay between the germline ends. CDR3 length: 15 amino acids. In DNA form, the CDR3 reads TGTGCCAGCTTCACCCCCCGGACTGCGGGAGAGACCCAGTACTTC. Translating it yields CASFTPRTAGETQYF.

J is TRBJ2-1 and V is TRBV6-1; tentative D call: TRBD2 (5 bases). This CDR3 is built from 15 residues. Deletions cut 7 bases from V and 7 bases from J, with 20 bases between. Per germline, CDR1 MNHNS and CDR2 SASEGT. The CDR3 DNA follows: TGTGCCAGCATCGGTCTGGCGCCCTCGGGAAATGAGCAGTTCTTC. Encoded protein: CASIGLAPSGNEQFF.

In its sample, this clone was seen a few times. This chain uses TRBV19 with TRBJ1-5; a weak D match, TRBD1 (6 bases). The CDR3 extends over 15 amino acids. V lost 4 bases to trimming and J lost 6 bases, with 16 bases between them. In germline, CDR1 is LNHDA, CDR2 SQIVND (reference sequence). The CDR3 bases are TGTGCCAGTAGTACACAGGGTGCTATTAGTCAGCCCCAGCATTTT. The encoded protein is CASSTQGAISQPQHF.

V usage is TRBV5-1 and J usage is TRBJ2-4; 7 nucleotides match TRBD1. Germline CDR1 reads SGHRS; CDR2 reads YFSETQ. CDR3 length: 14 residues. V gave up 5 bases and J gave up 8 bases; unmatched junction bases: 10. CDR3 coding DNA: TGCGCCAGCAGAAAACCGACAGGGCGGGACATTCAGTACTTC. Translating gives CASRKPTGRDIQYF.

The rearrangement links TRBV11-2 to TRBJ2-7; maybe TRBD1 (7 bases). Trimming stripped 5 bases from V and 1 base from J, with 24 bases between. This CDR3 has 18 amino acids. The germline V gene encodes CDR1 SGHAT and CDR2 FQNNGV. The DNA of the CDR3 is TGTGCCAGCAGCCCTTTGAACCGACAGGGTCGGGGGTCCTACGAGCAGTACTTC. Amino acids: CASSPLNRQGRGSYEQYF.

V and J are TRBV7-2 and TRBJ2-6, with 10 bases lining up with TRBD2. Germline loops: CDR1 SGHTA, CDR2 FQGNSA. CDR3 length: 18 residues. The junction had 8 bases not matched to a gene; V was cut back by 2 bases and J by 4 bases. For the CDR3, the DNA is TGTGCCAGCAGCTTAAGTCTAGCGGGAGTCGGCGGGGCCAACGTCCTGACTTTC. The encoded protein is CASSLSLAGVGGANVLTF. Full variable domain (remainder filled in from reference TRBV7-2 and TRBJ2-6): GAGVSQSPSNKVTEKGKDVELRCDPISGHTALYWYRQSLGQGLEFLIYFQGNSAPDKSGLPSDRFSAERTGGSVSTLTIQRTQQEDSAVYLCASSLSLAGVGGANVLTFGAGSRLTVL.

This clone has a single count. The chain links TRBV7-2 to TRBJ2-5; 8 bases match TRBD1. The germline V gene encodes CDR1 SGHTA and CDR2 FQGNSA. J lost 5 bases, V lost 5 bases, and 7 bases had no gene match. This CDR3 contains 14 residues. DNA of the CDR3: TGTGCCAGCAGCGCTACAGGGGGGTACGAGACCCAGTACTTC. Its translation is CASSATGGYETQYF.

This clone showed up just a few times. This sequence joins TRBV28 and TRBJ2-7; D possibly corresponds to TRBD2 (5 bases). This CDR3 contains 15 residues. Germline assignment: CDR1 MDHEN and CDR2 SYDVKM. The V end was cut by 7 bases, the J end by 0 bases, with 16 bases between. This chain's CDR3 is CASTPTGSPSYEQYF. CDR3 DNA sequence: TGTGCCAGCACCCCCACGGGGAGCCCCTCCTACGAGCAGTACTTC.

The chain combines TRBV7-2 with TRBJ2-4; D possibly corresponds to TRBD2 (6 bases). This CDR3 region has 16 residues. Germline CDR1 SGHTA, CDR2 FQGNSA. Trimming took 5 bases from V and 2 from J, leaving 16 bases between them. CDR3 sequence: CASSPRVGGTKNIQYF. The CDR3, as DNA: TGTGCCAGCAGCCCGCGTGTGGGGGGAACCAAAAACATTCAGTACTTC. Looking up the rest from reference TRBV7-2 and TRBJ2-4 gives the full variable domain: GAGVSQSPSNKVTEKGKDVELRCDPISGHTALYWYRQSLGQGLEFLIYFQGNSAPDKSGLPSDRFSAERTGGSVSTLTIQRTQQEDSAVYLCASSPRVGGTKNIQYFGAGTRLSVL.

The J gene is TRBJ2-5, the V gene TRBV5-1, with D maybe TRBD2 (5 bases). V was clipped by 0 bases and J by 2 bases, with 8 bases between them. The CDR3 runs 14 residues. Looked up from germline, CDR1 is SGHRS and CDR2 is YFSETQ. CDR3 residues: CASSLGADQETQYF. The CDR3 DNA reads TGCGCCAGCAGCTTGGGAGCGGATCAAGAGACCCAGTACTTC. Supplemented by reference TRBV5-1 and TRBJ2-5, the full variable domain reads KAGVTQTPRYLIKTRGQQVTLSCSPISGHRSVSWYQQTPGQGLQFLFEYFSETQRNKGNFPGRFSGRQFSNSRSEMNVSTLELGDSALYLCASSLGADQETQYFGPGTRLLVL.

J is TRBJ2-6 and V is TRBV28; D uncertain. The CDR3 covers 13 residues. V lost 7 bases, J lost 1 base, and 5 bases lay in between. The V gene's germline CDR1 is MDHEN and CDR2 SYDVKM. CDR3 bases: TGTGCCAGCATCGGATCTGGGGCCAACGTCCTGACTTTC. Translating it yields CASIGSGANVLTF.

The chain recombines TRBV5-1 with TRBJ1-2; the match to TRBD1 covers 7 bases. Germline V CDR1 and CDR2: SGHRS, YFSETQ. Trimming took 0 bases from V and 5 from J; bases not matched to a gene: 7. The CDR3 is 15 residues long. The CDR3 region has the DNA TGCGCCAGCAGCTTGGATAACCCAGGGGGATATGGCTACACCTTC. Protein product: CASSLDNPGGYGYTF.

This clone was counted a single time. The V call is TRBV15, the J call TRBJ1-5; possible D gene TRBD1, 5 bases. The CDR3 loop spans 16 amino acids. Germline-derived CDR1 and CDR2 are LNHNV and YYDKDF (reference sequence). V lost 0 bases to trimming and J lost 5 bases, with 14 bases between them. DNA for the CDR3: TGTGCCACCAGCAGAGAGTGGGGACGAGGGGATCAGCCCCAGCATTTT. Amino acid sequence: CATSREWGRGDQPQHF.

V gene TRBV11-1 combines with J gene TRBJ2-7, with D tentatively TRBD1 (5 bases). This CDR3 comprises 15 residues. V was cut by 5 bases and J by 2 bases, with 16 bases left in between. Germline V lookup: CDR1 SGHAT, CDR2 FQDESV (reference sequence). CDR3 DNA sequence: TGTGCCAGCAGCCAGACCCAGGGTGCCACCTACGAGCAGTACTTC. It specifies CASSQTQGATYEQYF.